This T cell receptor (beta chain) originates from a study of blood T cell repertoires in COVID-19. Sequencing used immunoSEQ multiplex PCR; TCRdb keeps in-frame clones, though not all of them. The data contain over 600,000 clones, more than 80% of them seen just once; the ten biggest clones take up approximately 0.3%. Germline CDR1 and CDR2: MNHNS and SASEGT. V lost 3 bases, J lost 3 bases, and 14 bases lay in between. This CDR3 contains 15 residues. Input material: peripheral blood. This clonotype was sampled from a woman aged 18-30 years with acute or convalescent COVID-19. The chain links TRBV6-1 to TRBJ1-1; D possibly corresponds to TRBD1 (6 bases). CDR3 in DNA: TGTGCCAGCAGTGAGAGAACAGGGTTAGACACTGAAGCTTTCTTT. It yields the protein CASSERTGLDTEAFF.